This T cell receptor beta chain derives from a study of T cells in Graves' hyperthyroidism and ophthalmopathy. Deletions cut 4 bases from V and 9 bases from J, with 15 bases between. The CDR3 runs 13 residues. Per the germline V gene, CDR1 is LNHDA and CDR2 is SQIVND (reference sequence). Using RNA transcripts as the source, TCR beta CDR3 regions were amplified. An initial round of RT-PCR targeting the TCR CDR3 relied on the HTBI primer set. Each CDR3 protein is one row after TCRdb ran MiXCR on the multiplex PCR reads. The sample has almost 600,000 distinct CDR3 sequences, about 14% seen once. This receptor was taken from a woman in her twenties or thirties with Graves' hyperthyroidism that later progressed to Graves' ophthalmopathy. Material for sequencing was blood. The chain couples TRBV19 to TRBJ1-2, with D possibly TRBD1 on 5 matching bases. The CDR3 DNA reads TGTGCCAGTAGTACCCCTTATCAGGGAAGCTACACCTTC. Translation gives CASSTPYQGSYTF.